Shown below are 20 T cell receptor beta chains from a single sample sequenced in a study of cytomegalovirus exposure and HLA in healthy donors. Use of 60 Vbeta and 13 Jbeta primers characterized the PCR. Produced via immunoSEQ multiplex PCR; TCRdb's table is partial and in-frame only. The table has roughly 160,000 clones, 71% seen once; the top ten hold 2.8%. Sequencing used PBMCs. All receptors derive from a woman aged 25 to 45 in good health and CMV-seronegative.

The sample holds a few counts of this clone. V usage is TRBV2 and J usage is TRBJ1-5; the match to TRBD1 covers 10 bases. The CDR3 covers 14 residues. V was clipped by 2 bases and J by 6 bases; unmatched bases: 1. CDR1 is SNHLY, CDR2 FYNNEI, per germline. The CDR3 nucleotides are TGTGCCAGCAGTGAAAGGGACAGGGGTCAGCCCCAGCATTTT. It encodes CASSERDRGQPQHF.

CDR3 sequence (DNA): TGTGCCAGCAGCTCGACAGCTGGCGGTCAGCCCCAGCATTTT. The encoded protein is CASSSTAGGQPQHF. The V gene is TRBV7-6, the J gene TRBJ1-5, with D maybe TRBD1 (5 bases). The germline gives CDR1 SGHVS, CDR2 FNYEAQ. CDR3 length: 14 residues. V was cut by 4 bases and J by 6 bases, with 13 bases left in between.

V usage is TRBV19 and J usage is TRBJ2-3; D not resolved. The CDR3 is made up of 14 amino acids. Per germline, CDR1 LNHDA and CDR2 SQIVND (reference sequence). V lost 6 bases to trimming and J lost 5 bases, with 15 bases between them. The CDR3 DNA follows: TGTGCCAGTAGCCTACTTCTAGTGGGAGATACGCAGTATTTT. Translated, it gives CASSLLLVGDTQYF.

The CDR3 nucleotides read TGTGCCAGCAGCTTGGCGGGGGGAACCTACAATGAGCAGTTCTTC. Protein product: CASSLAGGTYNEQFF. The V and J genes are TRBV5-4 and TRBJ2-1, with 7 bases aligning to TRBD2. The germline V gene encodes CDR1 SGHNT and CDR2 YYREEE (reference sequence). The CDR3 is 15 residues long. After removal of 0 bases from V and 2 bases from J, the junction contained 2 bases not matched to a gene.

In DNA form, the CDR3 reads TGCGCCAGCAGCGCGGGACAGGGGGCAGGGGAAGAGACCCAGTACTTC. It is translated as CASSAGQGAGEETQYF. The chain links TRBV5-1 to TRBJ2-5; 12 bases are a match to TRBD1. In germline, CDR1 is SGHRS, CDR2 YFSETQ. The CDR3 loop spans 16 amino acids. J gave up 3 bases and V 4 bases, and 7 bases lay outside the gene matches.

V and J are TRBV29-1 and TRBJ1-2; perhaps TRBD1 as D (6 bases). The V gene lost 0 bases and the J gene lost 5 bases, with 13 bases spanning the gap. Germline CDR1 and CDR2: SQVTM and ANQGSEA. The CDR3 extends over 14 amino acids. The DNA for the CDR3 is TGCAGCGTTGAAGATCTCAGGGGAAGGTATGGCTACACCTTC. Its translation: CSVEDLRGRYGYTF.

The V gene is TRBV7-2, the J gene TRBJ2-1; TRBD2 matches 9 bases. Germline CDR1 reads SGHTA; CDR2 reads FQGNSA. The length of the CDR3 is 16 residues. J gave up 5 bases and V 2 bases, and 7 bases lay outside the gene matches. This CDR3 is CASSLIAGAWNNEQFF. The CDR3 nucleotides are TGTGCCAGCAGCTTAATAGCGGGGGCCTGGAACAATGAGCAGTTCTTC.

The rearrangement uses TRBV7-2 and TRBJ2-7; D is perhaps TRBD1 (6 bases). The CDR3 is made up of 16 amino acids. Germline V CDR1 and CDR2: SGHTA, FQGNSA. Trimming removed 1 base from V and 0 bases from J, with 13 bases in between. The CDR3 nucleotides are TGTGCCAGCAGCTTAGAGGGGGTGGGCTCCTCCTACGAGCAGTACTTC. Its translation: CASSLEGVGSSYEQYF.

V is TRBV7-9 and J is TRBJ2-1; D is unclear. CDR1 is SEHNR and CDR2 is FQNEAQ in the germline V gene (reference sequence). The CDR3 contains 15 residues. V was pared by 0 bases and J by 5 bases, with 11 bases between. DNA of the CDR3: TGTGCCAGCAGCTTAGCAGGCGGCGGTAACAATGAGCAGTTCTTC. This codes for CASSLAGGGNNEQFF.

The gene calls are TRBV6-6 and TRBJ2-3; no clear D. Trimming shortened V by 6 bases and J by 0 bases, and 7 bases separated the two germline ends. Germline V gene sequence: CDR1 MNHNY, CDR2 SVGAGI (reference sequence). CDR3 size: 13 residues. CDR3 amino acids: CASRSTSTDTQYF. The CDR3 DNA reads as TGTGCCAGCAGGTCGACTAGCACAGATACGCAGTATTTT.

V and J are TRBV6-5 and TRBJ2-1; a weak D match, TRBD2 (5 bases). In germline, CDR1 is MNHEY, CDR2 SVGAGI. Trimming cost V 6 bases and J 4 bases, with 16 bases left between them. The CDR3 sequence is 15 residues long. In nucleotides, the CDR3 is TGTGCCAGCAGCTCTACTAGAATGCGGTACAATGAGCAGTTCTTC. Translated, it gives CASSSTRMRYNEQFF.

The chain combines TRBV30 with TRBJ1-1; D is uncertain. V was trimmed by 0 bases and J by 11 bases, leaving 10 bases between them. CDR3 length: 11 residues. CDR1 is GTSNPN, CDR2 SVGIG, per germline (reference sequence). The CDR3 sequence is CAWSVLGLAFF. In DNA form, the CDR3 reads TGTGCCTGGAGTGTACTAGGCCTGGCTTTCTTT.

This chain uses TRBV4-1 with TRBJ1-4; D is unresolved. Germline values: CDR1 MGHRA, CDR2 YSYEKL. V lost 4 bases and J lost 0, with 9 bases in between. The CDR3 spans 15 residues. CDR3 in amino acids: CASSLTHATNEKLFF. The CDR3 DNA sequence: TGCGCCAGCAGCCTCACACACGCAACTAATGAAAAACTGTTTTTT.

This clone was found a few times. This chain uses TRBV6-5 with TRBJ2-3; no reliable D call. Germline-derived CDR1 and CDR2 are MNHEY and SVGAGI. The CDR3 extends over 11 amino acids. Trimming took off 2 bases at V and 6 bases at J, with 3 bases between the two ends. CDR3 region: CASSYQDTQYF. CDR3 coding DNA: TGTGCCAGCAGTTACCAGGATACGCAGTATTTT.

The chain employs TRBV6-1 and TRBJ1-5; D might be TRBD1 (5 bases). V was cut by 1 base and J by 3 bases, with 13 bases left in between. The CDR3 is 16 amino acids. The germline V gene has CDR1 MNHNS and CDR2 SASEGT. CDR3 protein: CASSEGHPGYNQPQHF. For the CDR3, the DNA is TGTGCCAGCAGTGAAGGTCACCCAGGGTACAATCAGCCCCAGCATTTT.

The table lists this clone with a few counts. The chain has TRBV7-2 and TRBJ1-5, with 8 nucleotides matching TRBD1. V lost 5 bases to trimming and J lost 11 bases; unmatched junction nucleotides: 5. Looked up from germline, CDR1 is SGHTA and CDR2 is FQGNSA. The CDR3 extends over 12 amino acids. For the CDR3, the DNA is TGTGCCAGCAGCCTAGACAGGGGTTCCCAGCATTTT. It yields the protein CASSLDRGSQHF.

This chain links TRBV28 with TRBJ1-2; no reliable D call. The CDR3 has 12 residues. CDR1 MDHEN and CDR2 SYDVKM come from the germline V gene. Trimming pared 2 bases from V and 6 bases from J, leaving 7 bases between. For the CDR3, the DNA is TGTGCCAGCAGTTTAGTGTCCGATGGCTACACCTTC. Encoded protein: CASSLVSDGYTF.

The chain couples TRBV28 to TRBJ1-4; D is uncertain. With 8 bases removed from V and 7 bases from J, the gap between germline ends came to 5 bases. The length of the CDR3 is 10 residues. Germline loops: CDR1 MDHEN, CDR2 SYDVKM. As DNA, the CDR3 is TGTGCCAGCTCGAGTGAAAAACTGTTTTTT. Residues: CASSSEKLFF.

V is TRBV7-2 and J is TRBJ2-3; D possibly corresponds to TRBD1 (6 bases). The V gene lost 7 bases and the J gene lost 2 bases, with 19 bases spanning the gap. The CDR3 has 16 residues. Germline CDR1 reads SGHTA; CDR2 reads FQGNSA. As DNA, the CDR3 is TGTGCCAGCACCCGCGCCTGGGGGCAGTACACAGATACGCAGTATTTT. It specifies CASTRAWGQYTDTQYF.

V and J are TRBV6-5 and TRBJ1-3; weak D call: TRBD1 (5 bases). Germline V gene lookup returns CDR1 MNHEY and CDR2 SVGAGI. Between the trimmed V and J ends, which lost 2 bases and 6 bases, there was a span of 11 bases. The CDR3 runs 14 residues. CDR3 residues: CASSYQRTTNTIYF. Here the CDR3 DNA reads TGTGCCAGCAGTTACCAACGGACAACAAACACCATATATTTT.